These 9 T cell receptor beta chains share one sample of origin, sequenced in a study of blood T cell repertoires in COVID-19. Generated by immunoSEQ multiplex PCR, the TCRdb table keeps only in-frame clones and is missing some. The sample yields 250,000 or so clones, about 83% seen once. Sequencing input: peripheral blood. These receptors all stem from a man aged 25-45 years who had recovered from COVID-19.

This chain links TRBV6-5 with TRBJ1-2; D gene uncertain. CDR3 length: 12 amino acids. Germline values: CDR1 MNHEY, CDR2 SVGAGI. Deletions cut 2 bases from V and 7 bases from J, with 8 bases between. DNA for the CDR3: TGTGCCAGCAGTTACAGGAGTGGTGGCTACACCTTC. Translation gives CASSYRSGGYTF.

CDR3 in amino acids: CSVTGSGYGYTF. Here the CDR3 DNA reads TGCAGCGTTACAGGTTCCGGCTATGGCTACACCTTC. The chain uses TRBV29-1 and TRBJ1-2, with TRBD1 as a possible D gene (5 bases). V was pared by 5 bases and J by 4 bases, with 11 bases between. The CDR3 length is 12 residues. The V gene's germline CDR1 is SQVTM and CDR2 ANQGSEA.

This clone was observed at least ten times. The gene calls are TRBV28 and TRBJ1-3; D is unclear. The CDR3 covers 16 residues. The ends were cut back, 2 bases at V and 1 base at J, with 12 bases in the middle. Germline assignment: CDR1 MDHEN and CDR2 SYDVKM. The CDR3 region is CASSLMGRGSGNTIYF. The CDR3 DNA reads TGTGCCAGCAGTTTAATGGGTCGGGGTTCTGGAAACACCATATATTTT. Using reference TRBV28 and TRBJ1-3 for the parts outside the CDR3, the full variable domain is DVKVTQSSRYLVKRTGEKVFLECVQDMDHENMFWYRQDPGLGLRLIYFSYDVKMKEKGDIPEGYSVSREKKERFSLILESASTNQTSMYLCASSLMGRGSGNTIYFGEGSWLTVV.

V usage is TRBV20-1 and J usage is TRBJ2-3; TRBD2 is a possible D gene (5 bases). CDR1 and CDR2 from the germline V gene are DFQATT and SNEGSKA (reference sequence). V was trimmed by 3 bases and J by 4 bases, leaving 14 bases between them. CDR3 length: 14 residues. The CDR3 DNA sequence: TGCAGTGCTAGTGATGCTAGCAATGCAGATACGCAGTATTTT. Protein product: CSASDASNADTQYF.

V is TRBV28 and J is TRBJ2-5, with TRBD1 matching 12 bases. Germline CDR1 is MDHEN and CDR2 is SYDVKM. J was trimmed by 13 bases and V by 5 bases; bases with no gene match: 14. This CDR3 contains 15 residues. The CDR3 region has the DNA TGTGCCAGCAGTCCTGACACTTTCCGGGACAGGGGGCTGTACTTC. Translated, it gives CASSPDTFRDRGLYF.

V usage is TRBV5-4 and J usage is TRBJ2-1, with a weak D call TRBD2 (6 bases). This CDR3 is built from 13 residues. V shed 2 bases and J shed 7 bases, with 10 bases lying between them. Germline assignment: CDR1 SGHNT and CDR2 YYREEE (reference sequence). Written as DNA, the CDR3 is TGTGCCAGCAGCTTTGGAGGGTATAATGAGCAGTTCTTC. The encoded protein is CASSFGGYNEQFF.

The genes are TRBV11-2 and TRBJ2-1; D is unclear. The V gene lost 3 bases and the J gene lost 2 bases, with 5 bases spanning the gap. The CDR3 is 13 amino acids. In germline, CDR1 is SGHAT, CDR2 FQNNGV. CDR3 in DNA: TGTGCCAGCAGCTTCGCAGCCTACAATGAGCAGTTCTTC. It encodes CASSFAAYNEQFF.

The rearrangement joins TRBV19 to TRBJ1-3; 9 bases align to TRBD1. The CDR3 loop spans 16 amino acids. V was pared by 1 base and J by 2 bases, with 3 bases of the junction left unmatched. Per germline, CDR1 LNHDA and CDR2 SQIVND (reference sequence). The CDR3 DNA is TGTGCCAGTAGTATAGGTGGGACAGGGCCTGGAAACACCATATATTTT. Translated, it gives CASSIGGTGPGNTIYF.

The chain uses TRBV7-2 and TRBJ2-2; TRBD2 matches 13 bases. CDR1 and CDR2 (germline): SGHTA, FQGNSA. V gave up 1 base and J gave up 7 bases; unmatched junction bases: 6. The CDR3 loop spans 17 amino acids. The CDR3: CASSLGPRLAGGGELFF. In nucleotides, the CDR3 is TGTGCCAGCAGCTTAGGGCCCAGACTAGCGGGGGGCGGGGAGCTGTTTTTT. Based on the CDR3 plus reference TRBV7-2 and TRBJ2-2, the full variable domain is GAGVSQSPSNKVTEKGKDVELRCDPISGHTALYWYRQSLGQGLEFLIYFQGNSAPDKSGLPSDRFSAERTGGSVSTLTIQRTQQEDSAVYLCASSLGPRLAGGGELFFGEGSRLTVL.